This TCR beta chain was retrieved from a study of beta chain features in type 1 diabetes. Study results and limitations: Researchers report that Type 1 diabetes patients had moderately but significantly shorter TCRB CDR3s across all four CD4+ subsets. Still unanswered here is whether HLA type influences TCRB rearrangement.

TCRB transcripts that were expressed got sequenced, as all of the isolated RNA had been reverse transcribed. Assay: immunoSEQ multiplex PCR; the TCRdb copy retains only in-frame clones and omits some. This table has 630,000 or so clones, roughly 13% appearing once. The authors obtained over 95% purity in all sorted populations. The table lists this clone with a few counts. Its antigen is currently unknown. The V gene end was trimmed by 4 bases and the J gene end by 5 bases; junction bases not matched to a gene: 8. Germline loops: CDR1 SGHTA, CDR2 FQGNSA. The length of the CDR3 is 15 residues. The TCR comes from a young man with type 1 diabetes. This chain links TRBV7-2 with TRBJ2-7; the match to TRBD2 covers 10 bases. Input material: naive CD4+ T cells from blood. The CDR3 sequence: CASSSRPLAGDEQYF. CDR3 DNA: TGTGCCAGCAGCTCGCGACCCCTAGCGGGAGACGAGCAGTACTTC.